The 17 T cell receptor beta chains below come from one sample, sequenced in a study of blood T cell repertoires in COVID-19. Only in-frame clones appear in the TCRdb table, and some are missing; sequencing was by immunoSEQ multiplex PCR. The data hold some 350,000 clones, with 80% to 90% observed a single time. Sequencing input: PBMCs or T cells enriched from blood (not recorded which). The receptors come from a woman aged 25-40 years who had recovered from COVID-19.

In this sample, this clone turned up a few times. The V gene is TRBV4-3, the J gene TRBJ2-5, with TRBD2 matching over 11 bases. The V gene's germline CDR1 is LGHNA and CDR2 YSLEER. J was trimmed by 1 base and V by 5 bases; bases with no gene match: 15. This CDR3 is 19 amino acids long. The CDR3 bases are TGCGCCAGCAGCGCCCGACTAGCGGGGACCGCCGTATCCCAAGAGACCCAGTACTTC. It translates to CASSARLAGTAVSQETQYF.

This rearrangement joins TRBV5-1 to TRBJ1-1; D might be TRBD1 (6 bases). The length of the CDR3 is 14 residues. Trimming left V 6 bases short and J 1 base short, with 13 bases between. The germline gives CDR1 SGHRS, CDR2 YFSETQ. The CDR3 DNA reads TGCGCCAGCAATCCTGACAGGCCGAACACTGAAGCTTTCTTT. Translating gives CASNPDRPNTEAFF.

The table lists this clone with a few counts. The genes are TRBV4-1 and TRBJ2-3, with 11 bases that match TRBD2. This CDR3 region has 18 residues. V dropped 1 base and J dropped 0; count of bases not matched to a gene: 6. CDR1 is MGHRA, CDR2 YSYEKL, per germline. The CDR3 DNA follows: TGCGCCAGCAGCCAAGGGCTAGCGGGGGGCCCTAGCACAGATACGCAGTATTTT. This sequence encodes CASSQGLAGGPSTDTQYF.

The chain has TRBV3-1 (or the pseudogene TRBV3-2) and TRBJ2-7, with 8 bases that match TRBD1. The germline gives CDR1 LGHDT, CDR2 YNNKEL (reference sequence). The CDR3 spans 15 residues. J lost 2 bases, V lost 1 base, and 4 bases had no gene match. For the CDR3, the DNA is TGTGCCAGCAGCCAAGGACAGGGGCGGACCTACGAGCAGTACTTC. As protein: CASSQGQGRTYEQYF.

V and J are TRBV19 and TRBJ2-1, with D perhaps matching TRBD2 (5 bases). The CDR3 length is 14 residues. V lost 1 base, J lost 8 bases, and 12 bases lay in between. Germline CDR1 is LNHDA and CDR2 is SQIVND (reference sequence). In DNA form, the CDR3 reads TGTGCCAGTAGTATAGGAGAGGGCTGGGATGAGCAGTTCTTC. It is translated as CASSIGEGWDEQFF.

The chain's CDR3 is CASNPGQGLWGTF. In DNA form, the CDR3 reads TGTGCCAGTAACCCGGGACAGGGTCTATGGGGCACCTTC. V and J are TRBV19 and TRBJ1-2; TRBD1 aligns across 9 bases. The CDR3 is 13 residues long. Trimming cost V 7 bases and J 13 bases; bases outside gene matches: 13. CDR1 is LNHDA, CDR2 SQIVND, per germline (reference sequence).

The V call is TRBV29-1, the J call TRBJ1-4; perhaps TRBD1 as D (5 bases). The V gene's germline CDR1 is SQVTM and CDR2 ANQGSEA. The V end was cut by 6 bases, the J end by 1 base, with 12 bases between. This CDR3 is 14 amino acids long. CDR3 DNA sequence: TGCAGCGTATCCCAGGGCCGAACTAATGAAAAACTGTTTTTT. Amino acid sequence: CSVSQGRTNEKLFF.

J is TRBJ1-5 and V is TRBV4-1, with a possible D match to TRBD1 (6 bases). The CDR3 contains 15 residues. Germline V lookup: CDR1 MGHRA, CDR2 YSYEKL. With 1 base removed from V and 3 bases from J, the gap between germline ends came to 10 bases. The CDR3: CASSQVGQINQPQHF. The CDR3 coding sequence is TGCGCCAGCAGCCAAGTGGGACAAATCAATCAGCCCCAGCATTTT.

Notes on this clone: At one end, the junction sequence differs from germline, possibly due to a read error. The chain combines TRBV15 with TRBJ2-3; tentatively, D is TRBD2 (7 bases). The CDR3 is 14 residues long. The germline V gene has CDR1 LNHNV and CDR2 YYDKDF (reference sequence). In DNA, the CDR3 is TGTGCCACCAGCCGAGAGGGGGGGATGGATACGCAGTATTTT. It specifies CATSREGGMDTQYF.

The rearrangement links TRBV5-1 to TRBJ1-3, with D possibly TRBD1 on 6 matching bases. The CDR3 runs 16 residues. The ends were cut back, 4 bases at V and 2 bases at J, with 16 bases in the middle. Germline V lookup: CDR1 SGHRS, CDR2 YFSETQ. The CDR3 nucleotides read TGCGCCAGCAGCGCTGACAGGCCGCGAGCTGGAAACACCATATATTTT. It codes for CASSADRPRAGNTIYF.

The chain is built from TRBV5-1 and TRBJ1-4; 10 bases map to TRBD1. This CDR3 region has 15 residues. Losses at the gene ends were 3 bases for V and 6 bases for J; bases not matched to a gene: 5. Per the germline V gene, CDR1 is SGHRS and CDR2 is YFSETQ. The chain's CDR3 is CASSSWTGGDEKLFF. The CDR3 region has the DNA TGCGCCAGCAGCTCCTGGACAGGGGGGGATGAAAAACTGTTTTTT.

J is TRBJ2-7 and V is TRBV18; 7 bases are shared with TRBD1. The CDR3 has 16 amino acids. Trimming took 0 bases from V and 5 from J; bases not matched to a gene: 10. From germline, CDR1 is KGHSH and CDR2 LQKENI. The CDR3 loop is CASSPPGTATLHEQYF. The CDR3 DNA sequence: TGTGCCAGCTCACCACCGGGGACAGCGACGCTTCACGAGCAGTACTTC.

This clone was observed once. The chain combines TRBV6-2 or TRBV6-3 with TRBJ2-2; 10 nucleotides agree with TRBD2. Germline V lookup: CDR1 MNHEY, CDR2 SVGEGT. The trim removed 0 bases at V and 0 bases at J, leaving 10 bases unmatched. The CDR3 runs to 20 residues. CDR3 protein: CASSYSISLAGSANTGELFF. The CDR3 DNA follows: TGTGCCAGCAGTTACTCGATCTCACTAGCGGGGTCCGCGAACACCGGGGAGCTGTTTTTT.

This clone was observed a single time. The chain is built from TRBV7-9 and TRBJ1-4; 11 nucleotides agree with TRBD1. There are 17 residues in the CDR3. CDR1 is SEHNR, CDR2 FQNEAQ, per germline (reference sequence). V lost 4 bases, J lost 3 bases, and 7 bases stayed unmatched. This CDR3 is CASSSWTGGWPNEKLFF. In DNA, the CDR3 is TGTGCCAGCAGCTCCTGGACAGGGGGCTGGCCTAATGAAAAACTGTTTTTT.

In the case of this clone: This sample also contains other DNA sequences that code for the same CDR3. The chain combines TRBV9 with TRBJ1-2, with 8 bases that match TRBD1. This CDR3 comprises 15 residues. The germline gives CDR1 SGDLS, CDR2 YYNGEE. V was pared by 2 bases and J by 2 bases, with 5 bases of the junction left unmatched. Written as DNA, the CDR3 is TGTGCCAGCAGCGTTGGGACAGGTGCGAACTATGGCTACACCTTC. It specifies CASSVGTGANYGYTF.

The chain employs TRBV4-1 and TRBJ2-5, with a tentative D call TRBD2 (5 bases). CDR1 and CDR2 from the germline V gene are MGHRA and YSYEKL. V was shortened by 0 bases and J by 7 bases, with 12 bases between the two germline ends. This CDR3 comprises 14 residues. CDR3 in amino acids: CASSQDRSRGTQYF. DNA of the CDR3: TGCGCCAGCAGCCAAGATCGCAGTCGGGGGACCCAGTACTTC.

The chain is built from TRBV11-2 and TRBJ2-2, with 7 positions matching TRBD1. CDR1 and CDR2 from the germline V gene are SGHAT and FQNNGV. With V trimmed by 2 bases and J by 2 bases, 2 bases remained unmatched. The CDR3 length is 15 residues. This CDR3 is CASSLRQGNTGELFF. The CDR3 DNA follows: TGTGCCAGCAGCTTAAGACAGGGAAACACCGGGGAGCTGTTTTTT. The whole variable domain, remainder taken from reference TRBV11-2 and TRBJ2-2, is EAGVAQSPRYKIIEKRQSVAFWCNPISGHATLYWYQQILGQGPKLLIQFQNNGVVDDSQLPKDRFSAERLKGVDSTLKIQPAKLEDSAVYLCASSLRQGNTGELFFGEGSRLTVL.